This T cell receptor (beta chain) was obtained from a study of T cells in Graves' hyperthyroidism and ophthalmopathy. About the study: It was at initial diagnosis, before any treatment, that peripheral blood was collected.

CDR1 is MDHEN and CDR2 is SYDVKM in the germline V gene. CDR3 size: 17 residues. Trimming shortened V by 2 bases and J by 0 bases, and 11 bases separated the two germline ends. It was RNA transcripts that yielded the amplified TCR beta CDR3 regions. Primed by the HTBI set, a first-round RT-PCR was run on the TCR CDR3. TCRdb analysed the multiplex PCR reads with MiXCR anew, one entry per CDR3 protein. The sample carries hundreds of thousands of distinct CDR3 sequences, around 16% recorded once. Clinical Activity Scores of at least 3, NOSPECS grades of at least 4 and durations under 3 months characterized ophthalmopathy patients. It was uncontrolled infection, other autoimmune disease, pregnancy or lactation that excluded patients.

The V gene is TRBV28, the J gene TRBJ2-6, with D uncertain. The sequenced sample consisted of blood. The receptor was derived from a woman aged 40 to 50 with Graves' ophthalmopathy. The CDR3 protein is CASSLQRQFSGANVLTF. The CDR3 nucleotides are TGTGCCAGCAGTTTACAGAGGCAGTTCTCTGGGGCCAACGTCCTGACTTTC.